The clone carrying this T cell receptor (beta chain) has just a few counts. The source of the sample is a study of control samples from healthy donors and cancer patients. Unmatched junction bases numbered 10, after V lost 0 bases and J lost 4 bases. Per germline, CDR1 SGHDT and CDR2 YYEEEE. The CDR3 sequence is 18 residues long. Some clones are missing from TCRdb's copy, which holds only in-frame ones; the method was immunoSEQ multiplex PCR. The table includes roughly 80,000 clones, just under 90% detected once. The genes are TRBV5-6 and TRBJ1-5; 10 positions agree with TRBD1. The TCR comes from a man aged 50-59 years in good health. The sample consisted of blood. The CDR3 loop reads CASSLGTRQGAVNQPQHF. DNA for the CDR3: TGTGCCAGCAGCTTGGGCACGAGACAGGGGGCTGTGAATCAGCCCCAGCATTTT.